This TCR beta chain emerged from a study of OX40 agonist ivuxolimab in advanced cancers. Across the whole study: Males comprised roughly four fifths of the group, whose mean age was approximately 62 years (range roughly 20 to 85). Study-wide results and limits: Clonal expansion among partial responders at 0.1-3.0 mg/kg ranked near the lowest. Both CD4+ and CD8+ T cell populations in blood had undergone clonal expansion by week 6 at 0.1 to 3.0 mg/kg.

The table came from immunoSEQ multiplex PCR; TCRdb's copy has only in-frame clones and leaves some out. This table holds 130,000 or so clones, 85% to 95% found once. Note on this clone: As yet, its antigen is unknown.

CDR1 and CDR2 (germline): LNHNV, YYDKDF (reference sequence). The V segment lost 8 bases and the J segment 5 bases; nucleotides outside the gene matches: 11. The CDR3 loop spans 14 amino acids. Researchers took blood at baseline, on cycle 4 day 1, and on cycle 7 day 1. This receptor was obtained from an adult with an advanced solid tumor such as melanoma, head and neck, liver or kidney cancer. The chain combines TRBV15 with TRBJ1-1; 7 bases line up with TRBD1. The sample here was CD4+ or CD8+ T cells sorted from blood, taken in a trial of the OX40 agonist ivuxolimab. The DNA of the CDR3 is TGTGCCACCGCACCCCCGACAGGGCGAACTGAAGCTTTCTTT. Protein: CATAPPTGRTEAFF.